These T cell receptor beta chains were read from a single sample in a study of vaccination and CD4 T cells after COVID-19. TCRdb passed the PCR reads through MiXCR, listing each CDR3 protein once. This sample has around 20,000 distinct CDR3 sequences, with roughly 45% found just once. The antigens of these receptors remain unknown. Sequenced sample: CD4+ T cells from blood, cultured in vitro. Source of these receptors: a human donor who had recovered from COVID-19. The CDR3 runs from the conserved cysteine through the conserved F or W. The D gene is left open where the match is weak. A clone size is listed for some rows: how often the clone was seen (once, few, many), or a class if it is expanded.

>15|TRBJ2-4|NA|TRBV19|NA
TGTGCCAGTAGTATAATAGCGCTCGGCAAAAACATTCAGTACTTC
CASSIIALGKNIQYF
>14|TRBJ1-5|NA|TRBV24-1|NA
TGTGCCACCAGTGATTCTGGACAAAATCAGCCCCAGCATTTT
CATSDSGQNQPQHF
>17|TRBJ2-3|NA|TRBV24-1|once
TGTGCCACCAGTGATTTTAATCTCCGGGACGGCACAGATACGCAGTATTTT
CATSDFNLRDGTDTQYF
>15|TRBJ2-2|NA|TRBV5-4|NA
TGTGCCAGCTTTACTCGACAGGCGAACACCGGGGAGCTGTTTTTT
CASFTRQANTGELFF
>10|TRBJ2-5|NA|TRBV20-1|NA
TGCAGTGCTAGATACGGGGCCCAGTACTTC
CSARYGAQYF
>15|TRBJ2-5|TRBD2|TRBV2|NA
TGTGCCAGCAGTGAACTCGGGGGGGGCGTAGAGACCCAGTACTTC
CASSELGGGVETQYF
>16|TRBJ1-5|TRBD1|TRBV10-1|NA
TGCGCCAGCAGTGAACGCGGGACAGGGGATGCTCAGCCCCAGCATTTT
CASSERGTGDAQPQHF
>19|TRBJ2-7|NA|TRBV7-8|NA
TGTGCCAGCAGCCGAACCCCCTCCCTCGACAGGCGAGCCACCTACGAGCAGTACTTC
CASSRTPSLDRRATYEQYF
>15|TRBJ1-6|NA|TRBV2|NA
TGTGCCAGCAGGCTAGGTAGCTCCTATAATTCACCCCTCCACTTT
CASRLGSSYNSPLHF
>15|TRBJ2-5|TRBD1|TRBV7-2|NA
TGTGCCAGCAGCTTGGACAGGGGCAGGCAAGAGACCCAGTACTTC
CASSLDRGRQETQYF
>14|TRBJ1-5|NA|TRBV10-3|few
TGTGCCATCAGTGCAGAGGGAATGAGTAAGCCCCAGCATTTT
CAISAEGMSKPQHF
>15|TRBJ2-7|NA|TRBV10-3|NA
TGTGCCATCAGTGTCCCCTTTCGTAACAAAGGCGAGCAGTACTTC
CAISVPFRNKGEQYF
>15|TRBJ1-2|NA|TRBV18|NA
TGTGCCAGCTCACGCGCCGCCGGGGCGGACTATGGCTACACCTTC
CASSRAAGADYGYTF
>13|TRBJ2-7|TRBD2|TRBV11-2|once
TGTGCCAGCAGCTTTGGGGGGGGTCGGGAGCAGTACTTC
CASSFGGGREQYF
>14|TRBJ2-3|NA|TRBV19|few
TGTGCCAGTAGCCCTACAGGCGGCACAGATACGCAGTATTTT
CASSPTGGTDTQYF
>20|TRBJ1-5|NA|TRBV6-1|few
TGTGCCAGCAGTCATAAGATGAACTCCGGGACACAAGGGGCCAATCAGCCCCAGCATTTT
CASSHKMNSGTQGANQPQHF
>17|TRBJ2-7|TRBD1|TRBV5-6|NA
TGTGCCAGCAGCCCGAGATCTCCGGGACAGGGGGTGCTCGAGCAGTACTTC
CASSPRSPGQGVLEQYF
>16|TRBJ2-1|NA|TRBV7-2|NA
TGTGCCAGCAGCACCCGCGGGCGGGGGCACTACAATGAGCAGTTCTTC
CASSTRGRGHYNEQFF
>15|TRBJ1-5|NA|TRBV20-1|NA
TGCAGTGCGCGTCAGTCTTTTTATAGCAATCAGCCCCAGCATTTT
CSARQSFYSNQPQHF
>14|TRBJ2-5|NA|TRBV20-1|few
TGCAGTGCCCCTCCGGGCTTCTCTCCGGAGACCCAGTACTTC
CSAPPGFSPETQYF
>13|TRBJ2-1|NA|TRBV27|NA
TGTGCCAGCAGGAGGGTTTCCTACAATGAGCAGTTCTTC
CASRRVSYNEQFF
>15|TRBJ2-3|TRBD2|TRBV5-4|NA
TGTGCCAGCAGCGTCGGGACTAGCCTCACAGATACGCAGTATTTT
CASSVGTSLTDTQYF
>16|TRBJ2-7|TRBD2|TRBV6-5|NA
TGTGCCAGCAGTTTTCAACCCGGGACTAGAATCACCGAGCAGTACTTC
CASSFQPGTRITEQYF
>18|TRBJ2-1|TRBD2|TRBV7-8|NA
TGTGCCAGCAGCTTAGGACTAGCGGGGGGGATAATGGACAATGAGCAGTTCTTC
CASSLGLAGGIMDNEQFF
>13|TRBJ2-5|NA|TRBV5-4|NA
TGTGCCAGCAGCTTAGCAACAGCAGAGACCCAGTACTTC
CASSLATAETQYF
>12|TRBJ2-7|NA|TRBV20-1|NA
TGCAGTGCTAGACCCGACAGCTACGAGCAGTACTTC
CSARPDSYEQYF
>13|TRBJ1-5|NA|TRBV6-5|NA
TGTGCCAGCAGTTTTTTGGGCGATCAGCCCCAGCATTTT
CASSFLGDQPQHF
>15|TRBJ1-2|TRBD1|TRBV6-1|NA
TGTGCCAGCAGAACCGGACAGGTCAATAACTATGGCTACACCTTC
CASRTGQVNNYGYTF
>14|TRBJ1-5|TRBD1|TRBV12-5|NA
TGTCCTAGTGCCCTAGACAGGGTAAAGCAGCCCCAGCATTTT
CPSALDRVKQPQHF
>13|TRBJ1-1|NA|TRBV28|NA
TGTGCCAGCAGTATTTCAAAGAACACTGAAGCTTTCTTT
CASSISKNTEAFF
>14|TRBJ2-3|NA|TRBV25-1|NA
TGTGCCAGCAGTCCAAAAGCTAAAACAGATACGCAGTATTTT
CASSPKAKTDTQYF
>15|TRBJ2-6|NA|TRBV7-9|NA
TGTGCCAGCAGCAAACAGTTGCCTGGGGCCAACGTCCTGACTTTC
CASSKQLPGANVLTF
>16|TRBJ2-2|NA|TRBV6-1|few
TGTGCCAGCAGTGTACAACTACAGGGAAACACCGGGGAGCTGTTTTTT
CASSVQLQGNTGELFF
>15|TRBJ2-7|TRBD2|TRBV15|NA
TGTGCCACCAGCAGCGATACCCCGGGGAGCGGGAAGCAGTACTTC
CATSSDTPGSGKQYF
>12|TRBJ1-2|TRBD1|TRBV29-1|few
TGCAGCGTGGGACAGGGATACTATGGCTACACCTTC
CSVGQGYYGYTF
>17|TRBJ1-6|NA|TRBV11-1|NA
TGTGCCAGCAGCTTAGCAGGTGCCGGCGGTGGCGATTCACCCCTCCACTTT
CASSLAGAGGGDSPLHF
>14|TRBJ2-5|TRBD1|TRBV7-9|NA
TGTGCCAGCAGCAATGACAGGGGGGAAGAGACCCAGTACTTC
CASSNDRGEETQYF
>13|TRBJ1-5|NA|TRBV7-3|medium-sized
TGTGCCAGCAGCCGGGGCCCCAATCAGCCCCAGCATTTT
CASSRGPNQPQHF
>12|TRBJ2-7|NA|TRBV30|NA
TGTGCCTTGTGGGGCCTGGGGTACGAGCAGTACTTC
CALWGLGYEQYF
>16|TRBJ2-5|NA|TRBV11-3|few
TGTGCCAGCAGCTTAAGGTCTGGGGGGTCGGGGGAGACCCAGTACTTC
CASSLRSGGSGETQYF